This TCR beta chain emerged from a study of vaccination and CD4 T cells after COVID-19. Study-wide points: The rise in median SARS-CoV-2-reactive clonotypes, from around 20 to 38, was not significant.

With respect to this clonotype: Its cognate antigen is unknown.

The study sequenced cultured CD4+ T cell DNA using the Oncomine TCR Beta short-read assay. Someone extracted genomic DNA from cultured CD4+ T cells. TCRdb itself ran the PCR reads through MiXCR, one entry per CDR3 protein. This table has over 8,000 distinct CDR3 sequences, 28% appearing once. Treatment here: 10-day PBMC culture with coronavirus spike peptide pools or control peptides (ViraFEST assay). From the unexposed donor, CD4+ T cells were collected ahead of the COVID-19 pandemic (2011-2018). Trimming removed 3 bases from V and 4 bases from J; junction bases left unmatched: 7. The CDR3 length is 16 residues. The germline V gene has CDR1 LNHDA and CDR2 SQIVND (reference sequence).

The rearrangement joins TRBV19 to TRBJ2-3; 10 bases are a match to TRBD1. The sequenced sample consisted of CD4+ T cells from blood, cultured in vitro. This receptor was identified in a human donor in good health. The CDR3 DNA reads TGTGCCAGTAGTATCTTGGGACAGGGGATACCAGATACGCAGTATTTT. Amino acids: CASSILGQGIPDTQYF.